The T cell receptor beta chain under discussion was sequenced for a study of blood T cell repertoires in COVID-19. Study at large: COVID-19 samples from acute and convalescent phases originated in the United States, Italy and Spain. Sample material is recorded as cDNA or gDNA derived from T cells, B-cell-depleted T cells, or PBMCs.

Profiling relied on immunoSEQ multiplex PCR, and the TCRdb table lists in-frame clones only, not all of them. The data show about 19,000 clones, with almost 85% seen just once and roughly two thirds held by the top ten. Germline V lookup: CDR1 SGHTA, CDR2 FQGTGA. V was clipped by 5 bases and J by 2 bases, with 14 bases between them. The CDR3 loop spans 15 amino acids. The sequencing input was peripheral blood. The V call is TRBV7-3, the J call TRBJ2-3; possible D gene TRBD1, 6 bases. The source is an older man with acute or convalescent COVID-19. CDR3 nucleotide sequence: TGTGCCAGCAGCAAGGGGGTTACAATCACAGATACGCAGTATTTT. This sequence encodes CASSKGVTITDTQYF.